The source of this T cell receptor beta chain is a study of CD8+ T cells in alopecia areata. The CDR3 consists of 15 residues. The V end was cut by 3 bases, the J end by 0 bases, with 12 bases between. Per the germline V gene, CDR1 is MGHRA and CDR2 is YSYEKL. Treatment defined: oral pan-JAK inhibitor, 5-10 mg twice daily. After isolation, RNA underwent reverse transcription to generate cDNA as the sequencing template. Assay used: immunoSEQ multiplex PCR; TCRdb lists only in-frame clones, some missing. The sample has 90,000 to 150,000 clones; 50% to 55% are singletons. The specimen comprised CD4+ T cells sorted from blood, sampled at week 4, from a patient treated with tofacitinib. The clonotype comes from a human donor with alopecia areata. The chain carries TRBV4-1 and TRBJ2-7, with D perhaps matching TRBD2 (5 bases). The CDR3, as DNA: TGCGCCAGCAGCCAGCTAGCTTCGAGCTCCTACGAGCAGTACTTC. Protein product: CASSQLASSSYEQYF.